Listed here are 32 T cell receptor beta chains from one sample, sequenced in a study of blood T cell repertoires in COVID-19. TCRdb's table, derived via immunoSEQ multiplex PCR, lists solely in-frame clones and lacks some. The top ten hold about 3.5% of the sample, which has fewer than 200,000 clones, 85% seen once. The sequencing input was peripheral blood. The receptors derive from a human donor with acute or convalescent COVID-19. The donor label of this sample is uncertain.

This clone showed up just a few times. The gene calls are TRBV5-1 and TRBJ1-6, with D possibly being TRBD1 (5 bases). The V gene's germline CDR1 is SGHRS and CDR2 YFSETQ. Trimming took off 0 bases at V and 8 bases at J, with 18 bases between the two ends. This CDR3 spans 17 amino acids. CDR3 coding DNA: TGCGCCAGCAGCTTGGGAGGGTTCGGGGGTAGTGATTCACCCCTCCACTTT. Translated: CASSLGGFGGSDSPLHF.

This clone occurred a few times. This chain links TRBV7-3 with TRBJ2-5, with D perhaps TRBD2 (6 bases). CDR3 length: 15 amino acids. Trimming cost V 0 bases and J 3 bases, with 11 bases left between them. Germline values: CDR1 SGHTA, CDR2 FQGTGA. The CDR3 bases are TGTGCCAGCAGCTTAACGCGGGATGGTAAAGAGACCCAGTACTTC. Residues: CASSLTRDGKETQYF.

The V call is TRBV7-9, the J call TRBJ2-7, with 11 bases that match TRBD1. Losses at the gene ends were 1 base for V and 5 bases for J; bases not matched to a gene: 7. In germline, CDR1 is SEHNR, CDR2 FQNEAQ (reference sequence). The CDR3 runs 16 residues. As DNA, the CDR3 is TGTGCCAGCAGCTTAGTGGGAGGACAGGGGGCTCACGAGCAGTACTTC. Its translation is CASSLVGGQGAHEQYF.

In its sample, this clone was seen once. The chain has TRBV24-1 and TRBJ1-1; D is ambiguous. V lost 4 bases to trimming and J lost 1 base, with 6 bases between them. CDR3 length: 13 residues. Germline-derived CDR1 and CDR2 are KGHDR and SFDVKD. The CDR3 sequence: CATSDPSNTEAFF. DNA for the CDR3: TGTGCCACCAGTGACCCCTCGAACACTGAAGCTTTCTTT.

In DNA form, the CDR3 reads TGTGCCAGCAGCCAAGTGACAGTCCAAGAGACCCAGTACTTC. This encodes CASSQVTVQETQYF. V gene TRBV3-1 (or the pseudogene TRBV3-2) combines with J gene TRBJ2-5, with D possibly matching TRBD1 (5 bases). This CDR3 region has 14 residues. Germline V gene sequence: CDR1 LGHDT, CDR2 YNNKEL (reference sequence). Trimming took off 1 base at V and 1 base at J, with 7 bases between the two ends.

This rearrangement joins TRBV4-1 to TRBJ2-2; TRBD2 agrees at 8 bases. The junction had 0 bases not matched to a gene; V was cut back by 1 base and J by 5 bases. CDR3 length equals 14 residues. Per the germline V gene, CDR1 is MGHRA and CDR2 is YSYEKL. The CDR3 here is CASSQGLATGELFF. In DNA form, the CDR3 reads TGCGCCAGCAGCCAAGGACTAGCGACCGGGGAGCTGTTTTTT.

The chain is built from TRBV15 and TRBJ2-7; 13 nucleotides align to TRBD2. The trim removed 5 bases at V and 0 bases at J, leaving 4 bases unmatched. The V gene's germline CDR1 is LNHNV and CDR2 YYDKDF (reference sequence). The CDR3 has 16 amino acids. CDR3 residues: CATSPGTSGDSYEQYF. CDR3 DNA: TGTGCCACCAGCCCGGGGACTAGCGGGGACTCCTACGAGCAGTACTTC.

CDR3: CASSQGLDGVGELFF. The DNA of the CDR3 is TGTGCCAGCAGCCAAGGACTAGATGGGGTCGGGGAGCTGTTTTTT. The chain is built from TRBV4-2 and TRBJ2-2, with D possibly being TRBD2 (6 bases). Trimming left V 1 base short and J 7 bases short, with 13 bases between. From germline, CDR1 is LGHNA and CDR2 YNFKEQ. CDR3 length: 15 amino acids.

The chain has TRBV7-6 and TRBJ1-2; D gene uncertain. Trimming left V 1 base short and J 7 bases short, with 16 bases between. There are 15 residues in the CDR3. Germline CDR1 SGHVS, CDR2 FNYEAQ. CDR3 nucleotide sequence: TGTGCCAGCAGCTTAGAGGGTGCGGTTCGGGGTGGCTACACCTTC. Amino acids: CASSLEGAVRGGYTF. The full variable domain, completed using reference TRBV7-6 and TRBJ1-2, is GAGVSQSPRYKVTKRGQDVALRCDPISGHVSLYWYRQALGQGPEFLTYFNYEAQQDKSGLPNDRFSAERPEGSISTLTIQRTEQRDSAMYRCASSLEGAVRGGYTFGSGTRLTVV.

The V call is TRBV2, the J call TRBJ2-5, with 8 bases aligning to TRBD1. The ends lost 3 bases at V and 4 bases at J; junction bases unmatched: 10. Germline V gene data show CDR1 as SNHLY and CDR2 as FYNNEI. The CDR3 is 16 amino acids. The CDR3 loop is CASSEALGQGLETQYF. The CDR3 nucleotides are TGTGCCAGCAGTGAGGCACTAGGACAGGGTTTAGAGACCCAGTACTTC.

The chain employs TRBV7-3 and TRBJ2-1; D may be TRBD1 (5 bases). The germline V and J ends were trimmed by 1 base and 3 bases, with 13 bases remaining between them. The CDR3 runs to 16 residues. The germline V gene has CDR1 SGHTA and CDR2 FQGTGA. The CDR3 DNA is TGTGCCAGCAGCTTAATGGTATCAGACAGCTACAATGAGCAGTTCTTC. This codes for CASSLMVSDSYNEQFF.

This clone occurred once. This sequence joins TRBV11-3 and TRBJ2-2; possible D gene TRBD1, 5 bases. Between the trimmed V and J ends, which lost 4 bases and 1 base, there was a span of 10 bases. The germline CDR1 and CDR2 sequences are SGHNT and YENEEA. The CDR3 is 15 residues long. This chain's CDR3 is CASSWGRVNTGELFF. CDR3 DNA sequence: TGTGCCAGCAGCTGGGGCAGGGTGAACACCGGGGAGCTGTTTTTT.

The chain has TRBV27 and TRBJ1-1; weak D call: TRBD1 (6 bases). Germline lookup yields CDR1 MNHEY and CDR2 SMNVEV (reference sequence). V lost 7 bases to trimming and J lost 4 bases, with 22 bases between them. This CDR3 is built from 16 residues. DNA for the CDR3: TGTGCCAGCAAGATGACCACAGGGTTGGATGGCACTGAAGCTTTCTTT. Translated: CASKMTTGLDGTEAFF.

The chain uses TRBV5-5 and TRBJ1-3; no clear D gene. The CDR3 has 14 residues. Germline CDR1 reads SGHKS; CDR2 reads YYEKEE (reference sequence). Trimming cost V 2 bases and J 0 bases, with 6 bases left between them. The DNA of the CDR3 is TGTGCCAGCAGCTTTTTTAGCTCTGGAAACACCATATATTTT. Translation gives CASSFFSSGNTIYF.

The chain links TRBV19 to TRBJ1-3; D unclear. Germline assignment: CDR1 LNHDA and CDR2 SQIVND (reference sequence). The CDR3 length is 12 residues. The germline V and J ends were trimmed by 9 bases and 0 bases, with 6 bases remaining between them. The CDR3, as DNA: TGTGCCAGCCCTAGCTCTGGAAACACCATATATTTT. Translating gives CASPSSGNTIYF.

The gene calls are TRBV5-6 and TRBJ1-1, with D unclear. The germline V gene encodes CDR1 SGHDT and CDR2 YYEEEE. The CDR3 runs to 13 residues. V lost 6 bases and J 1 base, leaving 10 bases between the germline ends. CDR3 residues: CASNLTPNTEAFF. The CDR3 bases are TGTGCCAGCAACCTTACACCGAACACTGAAGCTTTCTTT.

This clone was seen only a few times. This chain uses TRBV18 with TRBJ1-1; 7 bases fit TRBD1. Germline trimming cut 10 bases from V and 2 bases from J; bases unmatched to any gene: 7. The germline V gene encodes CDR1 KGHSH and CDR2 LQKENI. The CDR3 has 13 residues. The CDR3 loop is CATRQGQNTEAFF. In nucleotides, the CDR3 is TGTGCCACCAGACAGGGCCAAAACACTGAAGCTTTCTTT.

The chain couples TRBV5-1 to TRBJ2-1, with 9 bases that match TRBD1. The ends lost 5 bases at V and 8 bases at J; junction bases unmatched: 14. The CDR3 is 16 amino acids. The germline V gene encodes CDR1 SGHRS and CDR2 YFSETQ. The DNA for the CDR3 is TGCGCCAGCAGGAGAGGGCCGGGACAGGGTACGGATGAGCAGTTCTTC. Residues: CASRRGPGQGTDEQFF.

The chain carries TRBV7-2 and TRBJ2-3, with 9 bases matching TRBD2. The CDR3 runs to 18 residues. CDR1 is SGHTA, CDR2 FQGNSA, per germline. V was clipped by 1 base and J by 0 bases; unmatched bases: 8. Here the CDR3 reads CASSLGERGASSTDTQYF. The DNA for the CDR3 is TGTGCCAGCAGCTTAGGGGAGCGGGGGGCCTCTAGCACAGATACGCAGTATTTT.

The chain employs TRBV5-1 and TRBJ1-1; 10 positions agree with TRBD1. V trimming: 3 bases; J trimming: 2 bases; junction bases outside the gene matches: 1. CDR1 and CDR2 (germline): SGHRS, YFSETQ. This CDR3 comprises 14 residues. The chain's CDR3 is CASSSTGGNTEAFF. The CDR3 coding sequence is TGCGCCAGCAGCTCGACAGGGGGCAACACTGAAGCTTTCTTT.

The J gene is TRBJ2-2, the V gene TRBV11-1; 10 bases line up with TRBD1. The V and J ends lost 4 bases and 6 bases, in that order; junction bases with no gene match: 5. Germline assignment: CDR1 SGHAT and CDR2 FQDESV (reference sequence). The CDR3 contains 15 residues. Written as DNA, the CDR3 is TGTGCCAGCAGCTCACGTGGGACAGGGGCCGGGGAGCTGTTTTTT. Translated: CASSSRGTGAGELFF.

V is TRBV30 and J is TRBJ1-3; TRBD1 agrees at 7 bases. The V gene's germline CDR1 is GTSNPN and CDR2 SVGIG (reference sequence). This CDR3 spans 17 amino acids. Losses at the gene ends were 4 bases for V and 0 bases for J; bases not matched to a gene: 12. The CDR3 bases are TGTGCCTGGAAGAAAACCGACAGGGCCTACTCTGGAAACACCATATATTTT. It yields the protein CAWKKTDRAYSGNTIYF.

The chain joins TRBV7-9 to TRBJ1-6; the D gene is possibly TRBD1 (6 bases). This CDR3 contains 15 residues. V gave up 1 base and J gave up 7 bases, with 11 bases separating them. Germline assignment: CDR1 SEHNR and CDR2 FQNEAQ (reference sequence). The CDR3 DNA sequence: TGTGCCAGCAGCTTAGGGGCAGGGGCCAATTCACCCCTCCACTTT. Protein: CASSLGAGANSPLHF.

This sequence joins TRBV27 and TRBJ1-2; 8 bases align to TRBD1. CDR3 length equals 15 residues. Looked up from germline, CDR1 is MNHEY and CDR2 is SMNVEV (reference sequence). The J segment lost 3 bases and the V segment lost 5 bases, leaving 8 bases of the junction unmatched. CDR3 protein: CASSAWTGLDYGYTF. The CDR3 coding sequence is TGTGCCAGCAGTGCCTGGACAGGGTTGGACTATGGCTACACCTTC.

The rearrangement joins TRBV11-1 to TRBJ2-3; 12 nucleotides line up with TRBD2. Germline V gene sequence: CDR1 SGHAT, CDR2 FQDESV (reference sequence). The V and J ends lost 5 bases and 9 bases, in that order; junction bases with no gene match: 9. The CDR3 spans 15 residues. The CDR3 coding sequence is TGTGCCAGCAGCCAGCTAGCGGGGGGGTCCAGAACGCAGTATTTT. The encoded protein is CASSQLAGGSRTQYF.

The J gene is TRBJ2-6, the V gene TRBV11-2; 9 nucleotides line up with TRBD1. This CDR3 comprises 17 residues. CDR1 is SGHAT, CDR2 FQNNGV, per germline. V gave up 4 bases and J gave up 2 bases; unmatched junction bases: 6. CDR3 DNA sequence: TGTGCCAGCAGCTCGTACAGGGGGCTGGCTGGGGCCAACGTCCTGACTTTC. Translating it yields CASSSYRGLAGANVLTF.

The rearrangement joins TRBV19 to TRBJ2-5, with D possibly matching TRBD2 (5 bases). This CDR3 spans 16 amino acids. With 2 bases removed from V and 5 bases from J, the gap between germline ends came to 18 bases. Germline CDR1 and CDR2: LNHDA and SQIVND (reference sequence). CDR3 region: CASSIRTSQSMETQYF. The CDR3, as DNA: TGTGCCAGTAGTATACGTACTAGTCAGAGTATGGAGACCCAGTACTTC.

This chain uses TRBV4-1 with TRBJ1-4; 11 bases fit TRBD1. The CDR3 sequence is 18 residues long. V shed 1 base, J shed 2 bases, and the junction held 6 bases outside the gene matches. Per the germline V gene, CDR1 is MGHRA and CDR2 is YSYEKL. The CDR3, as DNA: TGCGCCAGCAGCCAAGGAGGGACAGGGGGGAGGACTAATGAAAAACTGTTTTTT. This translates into CASSQGGTGGRTNEKLFF.

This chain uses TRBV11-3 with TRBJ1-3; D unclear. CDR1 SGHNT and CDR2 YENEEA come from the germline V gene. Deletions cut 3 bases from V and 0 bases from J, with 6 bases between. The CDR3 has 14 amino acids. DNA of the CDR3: TGTGCCAGCAGCTTGGGCAGCTCTGGAAACACCATATATTTT. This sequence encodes CASSLGSSGNTIYF.

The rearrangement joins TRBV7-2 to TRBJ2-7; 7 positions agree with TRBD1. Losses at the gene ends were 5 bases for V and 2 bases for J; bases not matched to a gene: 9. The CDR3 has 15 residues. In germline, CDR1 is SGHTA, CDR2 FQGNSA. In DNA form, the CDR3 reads TGTGCCAGCAGCCCCGCGACAGGGCTAACCTACGAGCAGTACTTC. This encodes CASSPATGLTYEQYF.

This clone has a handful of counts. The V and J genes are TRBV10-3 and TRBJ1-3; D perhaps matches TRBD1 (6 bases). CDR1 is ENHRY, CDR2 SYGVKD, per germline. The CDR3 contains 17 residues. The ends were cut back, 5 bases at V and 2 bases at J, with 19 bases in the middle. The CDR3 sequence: CAISPGLQGSTGNTIYF. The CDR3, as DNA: TGTGCCATCAGTCCCGGTCTACAGGGCTCCACTGGAAACACCATATATTTT.

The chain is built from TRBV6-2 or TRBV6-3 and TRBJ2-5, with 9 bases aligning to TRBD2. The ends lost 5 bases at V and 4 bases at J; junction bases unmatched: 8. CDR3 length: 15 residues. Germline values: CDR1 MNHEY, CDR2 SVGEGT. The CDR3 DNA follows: TGTGCCAGCAGTCCGCCTGGAGCGGGGGGAGAGACCCAGTACTTC. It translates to CASSPPGAGGETQYF.